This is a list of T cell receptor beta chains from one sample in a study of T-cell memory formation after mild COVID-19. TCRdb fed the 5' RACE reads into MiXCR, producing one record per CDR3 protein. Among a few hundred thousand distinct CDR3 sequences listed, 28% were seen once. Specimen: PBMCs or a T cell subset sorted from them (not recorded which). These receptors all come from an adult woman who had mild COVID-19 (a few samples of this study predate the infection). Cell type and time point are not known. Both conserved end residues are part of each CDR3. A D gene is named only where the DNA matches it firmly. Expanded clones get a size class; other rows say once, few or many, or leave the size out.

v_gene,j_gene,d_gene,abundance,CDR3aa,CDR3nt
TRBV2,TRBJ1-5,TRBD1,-,CASRGGQGSNQPQHF,TGTGCCAGCAGAGGGGGACAGGGTAGCAATCAGCCCCAGCATTTT
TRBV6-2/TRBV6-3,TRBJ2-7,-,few,CASSSLTRSPSYEQYF,TGTGCCAGCAGTTCCCTTACGAGGTCTCCCTCCTACGAGCAGTACTTC
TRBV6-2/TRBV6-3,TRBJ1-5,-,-,CASSYGQVYGNQPQHF,TGTGCCAGCAGTTACGGTCAGGTTTACGGTAATCAGCCCCAGCATTTT
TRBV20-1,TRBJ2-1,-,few,CSVGRSSEQFF,TGCAGTGTCGGTCGGAGTAGTGAGCAGTTCTTC
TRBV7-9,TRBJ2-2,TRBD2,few,CASSPTSGSANTGELFF,TGTGCCAGCAGCCCGACTAGCGGGTCCGCGAACACCGGGGAGCTGTTTTTT
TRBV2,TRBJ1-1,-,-,CASSEDPNTEAFF,TGTGCCAGCAGCGAGGACCCAAACACTGAAGCTTTCTTT
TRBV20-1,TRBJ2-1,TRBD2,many,CSAPVASGGSYNEQFF,TGCAGTGCTCCCGTAGCTAGCGGGGGATCCTACAATGAGCAGTTCTTC
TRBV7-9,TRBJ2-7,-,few,CASSTTSVLGRGGYEQYF,TGTGCCAGCAGCACGACCTCCGTTCTAGGAAGGGGCGGCTACGAGCAGTACTTC
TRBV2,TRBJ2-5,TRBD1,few,CASSVPRQGASETQYF,TGTGCCAGCAGTGTACCGAGACAGGGGGCGTCGGAGACCCAGTACTTC
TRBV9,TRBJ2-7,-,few,CASSPRAFLYEQYF,TGTGCCAGCAGCCCCCGGGCTTTCCTCTACGAGCAGTACTTC
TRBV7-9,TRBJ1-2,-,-,CASSLGASAGPGGYTF,TGTGCCAGCAGCTTAGGAGCTTCGGCGGGGCCGGGGGGCTACACCTTC
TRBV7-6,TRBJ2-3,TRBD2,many,CASSRSGTGNTDTQYF,TGTGCCAGCAGCCGAAGCGGGACTGGCAACACAGATACGCAGTATTTT
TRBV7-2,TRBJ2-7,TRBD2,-,CASSAPTSGRYEQYF,TGTGCCAGCAGCGCCCCGACTAGCGGAAGATACGAGCAGTACTTC
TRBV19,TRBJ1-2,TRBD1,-,CASQGQENYGYTF,TGTGCCTCTCAAGGACAGGAAAACTATGGCTACACCTTC
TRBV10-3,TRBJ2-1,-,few,CAISESVYNEQFF,TGTGCCATCAGTGAGTCGGTATACAATGAGCAGTTCTTC
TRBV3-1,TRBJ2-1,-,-,CASSSPQRLYNEQFF,TGTGCCAGCAGCTCGCCACAGCGATTATACAATGAGCAGTTCTTC
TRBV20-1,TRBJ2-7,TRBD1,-,CSARGSGGREQYF,TGCAGTGCTAGAGGATCAGGGGGAAGGGAGCAGTACTTC
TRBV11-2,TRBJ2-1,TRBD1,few,CASSVPGQGADNEQFF,TGTGCCAGCAGCGTCCCGGGACAGGGGGCTGACAATGAGCAGTTCTTC
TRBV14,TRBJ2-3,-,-,CASSQGAGLTQYF,TGTGCCAGCAGCCAAGGGGCCGGGTTGACGCAGTATTTT
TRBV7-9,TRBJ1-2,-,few,CASSPQGALNYGYTF,TGTGCCAGCAGCCCCCAGGGAGCCCTTAACTATGGCTACACCTTC
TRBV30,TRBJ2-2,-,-,CAWSPSLSRGRGTGELFF,TGTGCCTGGAGTCCATCCCTGAGTCGGGGAAGGGGGACCGGGGAGCTGTTTTTT
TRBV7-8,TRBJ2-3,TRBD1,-,CASSLASRGIDTQYF,TGTGCCAGCAGCTTAGCTTCCAGGGGGATAGATACGCAGTATTTT
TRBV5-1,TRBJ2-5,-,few,CASSAGASGTETQYF,TGCGCCAGCAGCGCCGGTGCTTCAGGGACAGAGACCCAGTACTTC
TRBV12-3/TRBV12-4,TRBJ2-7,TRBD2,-,CASSFSGGSDEQYF,TGTGCCAGCAGCTTTAGCGGGGGTTCCGACGAGCAGTACTTC
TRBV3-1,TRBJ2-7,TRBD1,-,CASSPAGTGAPRRYF,TGTGCCAGCAGCCCAGCCGGGACAGGGGCGCCCAGGCGATACTTC
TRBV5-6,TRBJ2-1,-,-,CASSFGRSSYNEQFF,TGTGCCAGCAGCTTCGGCAGGAGCTCCTACAATGAGCAGTTCTTC
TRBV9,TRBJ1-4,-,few,CASSGGTSNEKLFF,TGTGCCAGCAGCGGGGGGACGTCGAATGAAAAACTGTTTTTT
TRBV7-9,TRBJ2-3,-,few,CASISGPHVRQYF,TGTGCCAGCATTTCTGGCCCTCACGTTAGGCAGTATTTT
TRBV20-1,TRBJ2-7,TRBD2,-,CSARDGTSGPHEQYF,TGCAGTGCTAGAGACGGGACTAGCGGGCCTCACGAGCAGTACTTC
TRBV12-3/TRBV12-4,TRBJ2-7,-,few,CASREPGPSGEQYF,TGTGCCAGCAGGGAACCGGGACCAAGCGGCGAGCAGTACTTC